These 6 T cell receptor beta chains share one sample of origin, sequenced in a study of blood T cell repertoires in COVID-19. The repertoire was sequenced with immunoSEQ multiplex PCR; TCRdb's copy has only in-frame clones and lacks some. The data hold 59,000 or so clones, with less than 85% observed a single time. Sequences were obtained from peripheral blood. The receptors were sampled from a woman in her forties or fifties with active or convalescent COVID-19.

The chain has TRBV25-1 and TRBJ2-7; weak D call: TRBD2 (6 bases). The CDR3 sequence is 13 residues long. Trimming stripped 3 bases from V and 3 bases from J, with 9 bases between. Germline V gene sequence: CDR1 MGHDK, CDR2 SYGVNS. CDR3 residues: CASSEVGGYEQYF. The CDR3 nucleotides are TGTGCCAGCAGTGAGGTCGGGGGCTACGAGCAGTACTTC.

This clone appeared a single time. The chain couples TRBV28 to TRBJ1-3; 9 bases fit TRBD1. The CDR3 has 15 amino acids. Germline CDR1 MDHEN, CDR2 SYDVKM. V lost 6 bases and J lost 4; bases outside the gene matches: 7. The CDR3 loop reads CASRLQGASGNTIYF. CDR3 nucleotides: TGTGCCAGCAGACTACAGGGGGCGAGCGGAAACACCATATATTTT.

The chain has TRBV6-1 and TRBJ1-1, with D unresolved. This CDR3 comprises 11 residues. The V gene's germline CDR1 is MNHNS and CDR2 SASEGT. V dropped 3 bases and J dropped 8 bases, with 7 bases sitting between them. The CDR3 reads CASSDLTEAFF. In nucleotides, the CDR3 is TGTGCCAGCAGTGATTTGACAGAAGCTTTCTTT.

J is TRBJ1-1 and V is TRBV30; weak D call: TRBD1 (5 bases). The CDR3 totals 12 residues. Germline V gene data show CDR1 as GTSNPN and CDR2 as SVGIG (reference sequence). The V end was cut by 1 base, the J end by 7 bases, with 10 bases between. For the CDR3, the DNA is TGTGCCTGGAGTGCGCTAAGGGGTGAAGCTTTCTTT. It encodes CAWSALRGEAFF.

J is TRBJ2-5 and V is TRBV11-2, with D tentatively TRBD2 (5 bases). This CDR3 is 15 amino acids long. The germline V gene has CDR1 SGHAT and CDR2 FQNNGV. Trimming removed 3 bases from V and 2 bases from J, with 13 bases in between. CDR3 sequence reads: CASSFEGLAQETQYF. CDR3 DNA sequence: TGTGCCAGCAGCTTTGAGGGTTTGGCACAAGAGACCCAGTACTTC.

The chain joins TRBV7-8 to TRBJ2-7; 9 bases align to TRBD1. V shed 0 bases and J 6 bases; nucleotides not matched to a gene: 3. The germline V gene encodes CDR1 SGHVS and CDR2 FQNEAQ. The CDR3 covers 14 residues. The DNA of the CDR3 is TGTGCCAGCAGCTTAGCCCTGACAGGGGGCGAGCAGTACTTC. Protein product: CASSLALTGGEQYF.